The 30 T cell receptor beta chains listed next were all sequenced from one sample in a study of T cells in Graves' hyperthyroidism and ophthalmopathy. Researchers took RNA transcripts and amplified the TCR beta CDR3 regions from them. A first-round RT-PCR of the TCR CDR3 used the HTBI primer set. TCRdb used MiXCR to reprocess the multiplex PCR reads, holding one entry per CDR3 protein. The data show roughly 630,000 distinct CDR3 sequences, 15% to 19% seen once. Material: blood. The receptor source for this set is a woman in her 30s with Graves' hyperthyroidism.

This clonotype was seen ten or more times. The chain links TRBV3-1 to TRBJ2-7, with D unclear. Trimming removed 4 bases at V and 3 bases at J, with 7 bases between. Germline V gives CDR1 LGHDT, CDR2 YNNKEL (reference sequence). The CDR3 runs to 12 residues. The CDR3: CASSLWDYEQYF. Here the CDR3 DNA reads TGTGCCAGCAGCCTTTGGGACTACGAGCAGTACTTC.

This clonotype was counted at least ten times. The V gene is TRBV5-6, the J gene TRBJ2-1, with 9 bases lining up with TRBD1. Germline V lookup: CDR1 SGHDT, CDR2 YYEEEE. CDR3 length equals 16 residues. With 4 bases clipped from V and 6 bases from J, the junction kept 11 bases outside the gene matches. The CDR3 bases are TGTGCCAGCAGCGGCCCCCGGGACAGGGAGCCCAATGAGCAGTTCTTC. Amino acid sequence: CASSGPRDREPNEQFF.

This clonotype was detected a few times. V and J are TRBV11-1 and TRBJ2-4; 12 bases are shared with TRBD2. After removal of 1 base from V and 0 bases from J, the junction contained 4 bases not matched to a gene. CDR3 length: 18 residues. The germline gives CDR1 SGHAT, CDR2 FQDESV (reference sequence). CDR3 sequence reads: CASSLGTSGITAKNIQYF. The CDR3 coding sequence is TGTGCCAGCAGCTTAGGGACTAGCGGGATTACAGCCAAAAACATTCAGTACTTC.

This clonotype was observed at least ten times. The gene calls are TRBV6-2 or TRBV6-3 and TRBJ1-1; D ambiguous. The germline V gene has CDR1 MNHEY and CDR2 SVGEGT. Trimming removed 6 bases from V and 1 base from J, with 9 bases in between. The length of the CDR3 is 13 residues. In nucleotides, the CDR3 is TGTGCCAGCAGCCCTTTCCGGAACACTGAAGCTTTCTTT. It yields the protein CASSPFRNTEAFF.

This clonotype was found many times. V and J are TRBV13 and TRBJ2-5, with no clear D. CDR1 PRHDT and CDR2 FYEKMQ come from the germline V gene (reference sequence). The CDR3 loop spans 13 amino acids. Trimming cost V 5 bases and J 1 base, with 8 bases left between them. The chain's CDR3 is CASSPQSQETQYF. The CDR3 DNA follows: TGTGCCAGCAGCCCCCAGTCCCAAGAGACCCAGTACTTC.

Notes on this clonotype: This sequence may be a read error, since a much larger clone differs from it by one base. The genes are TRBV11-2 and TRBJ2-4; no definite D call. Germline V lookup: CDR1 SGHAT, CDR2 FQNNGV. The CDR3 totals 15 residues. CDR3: CASTTLGVAENIQYF. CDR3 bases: TGTGCCAGCACTACACTTGGGGTAGCCGAAAACATTCAGTACTTC. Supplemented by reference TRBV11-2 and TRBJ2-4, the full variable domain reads EAGVAQSPRYKIIEKRQSVAFWCNPISGHATLYWYQQILGQGPKLLIQFQNNGVVDDSQLPKDRFSAERLKGVDSTLKIQPAKLEDSAVYLCASTTLGVAENIQYFGAGTRLSVL.

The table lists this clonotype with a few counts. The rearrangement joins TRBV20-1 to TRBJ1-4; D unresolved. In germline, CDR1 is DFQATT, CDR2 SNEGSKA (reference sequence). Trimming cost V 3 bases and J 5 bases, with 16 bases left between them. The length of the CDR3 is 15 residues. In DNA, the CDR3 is TGCAGTGCTAGTCCCCTTCAGGATGCGAATGAAAAACTGTTTTTT. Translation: CSASPLQDANEKLFF.

The CDR3 region is CAWSLGLAGNNEQFF. DNA for the CDR3: TGTGCCTGGAGCTTGGGACTAGCGGGAAACAATGAGCAGTTCTTC. The chain recombines TRBV30 with TRBJ2-1, with TRBD2 identical over 13 bases. The CDR3 is made up of 15 amino acids. Germline V gives CDR1 GTSNPN, CDR2 SVGIG (reference sequence). After removal of 3 bases from V and 5 bases from J, the junction contained 4 bases not matched to a gene.

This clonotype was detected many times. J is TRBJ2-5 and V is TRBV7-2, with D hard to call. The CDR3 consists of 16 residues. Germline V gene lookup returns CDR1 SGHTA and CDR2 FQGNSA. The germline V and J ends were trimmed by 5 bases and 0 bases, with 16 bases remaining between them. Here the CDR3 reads CASSLWSDPYQETQYF. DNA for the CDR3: TGTGCCAGCAGCCTATGGAGCGACCCGTACCAAGAGACCCAGTACTTC.

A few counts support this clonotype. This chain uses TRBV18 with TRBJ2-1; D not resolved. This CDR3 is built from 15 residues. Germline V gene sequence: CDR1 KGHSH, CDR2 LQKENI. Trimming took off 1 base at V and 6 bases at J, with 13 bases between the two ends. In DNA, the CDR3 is TGTGCCAGCTCACCACAGCCCGGGCCCTTCAATGAGCAGTTCTTC. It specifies CASSPQPGPFNEQFF.

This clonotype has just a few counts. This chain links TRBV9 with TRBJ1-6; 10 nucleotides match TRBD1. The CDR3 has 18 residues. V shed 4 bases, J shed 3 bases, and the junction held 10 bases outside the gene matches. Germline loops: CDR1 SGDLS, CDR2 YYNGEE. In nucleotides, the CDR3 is TGTGCCAGCAGCTCACCTACGACAGGGGGCTTCTATAATTCACCCCTCCACTTT. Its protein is CASSSPTTGGFYNSPLHF.

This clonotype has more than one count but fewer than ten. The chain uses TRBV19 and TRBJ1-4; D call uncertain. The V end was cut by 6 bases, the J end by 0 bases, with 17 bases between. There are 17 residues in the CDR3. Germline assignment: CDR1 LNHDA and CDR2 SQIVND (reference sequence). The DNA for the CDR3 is TGTGCCAGTAGGAGGTTTTCTGGGCGTTCAACTAATGAAAAACTGTTTTTT. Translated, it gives CASRRFSGRSTNEKLFF.

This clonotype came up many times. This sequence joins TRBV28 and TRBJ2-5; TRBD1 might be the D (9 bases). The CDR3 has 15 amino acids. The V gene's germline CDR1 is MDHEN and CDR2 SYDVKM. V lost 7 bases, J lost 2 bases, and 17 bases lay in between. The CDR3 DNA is TGTGCCAGCACCCCGGGGGGGACAGGGCAAGAGACCCAGTACTTC. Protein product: CASTPGGTGQETQYF.

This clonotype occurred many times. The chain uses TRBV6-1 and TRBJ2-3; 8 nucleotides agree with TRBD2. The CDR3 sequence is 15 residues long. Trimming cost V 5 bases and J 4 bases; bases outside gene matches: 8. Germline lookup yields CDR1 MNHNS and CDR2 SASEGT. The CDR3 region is CASSYIGRAADTQYF. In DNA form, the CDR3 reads TGTGCCAGCAGTTATATCGGGAGGGCCGCAGATACGCAGTATTTT.

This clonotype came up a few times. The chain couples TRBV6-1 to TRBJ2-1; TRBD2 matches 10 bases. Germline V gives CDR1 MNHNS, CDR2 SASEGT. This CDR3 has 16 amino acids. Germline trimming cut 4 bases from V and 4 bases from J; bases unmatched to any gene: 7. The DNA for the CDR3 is TGTGCCAGCAGTGGGGCCGGGACTAGCGCTTACAATGAGCAGTTCTTC. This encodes CASSGAGTSAYNEQFF.

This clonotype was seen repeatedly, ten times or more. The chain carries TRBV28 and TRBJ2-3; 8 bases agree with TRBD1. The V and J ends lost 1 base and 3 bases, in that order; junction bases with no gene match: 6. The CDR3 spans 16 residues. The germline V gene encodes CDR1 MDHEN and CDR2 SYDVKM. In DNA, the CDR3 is TGTGCCAGCAGTTTATACCAGGGGGCTGAGACAGATACGCAGTATTTT. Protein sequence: CASSLYQGAETDTQYF. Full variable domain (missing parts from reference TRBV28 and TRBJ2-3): DVKVTQSSRYLVKRTGEKVFLECVQDMDHENMFWYRQDPGLGLRLIYFSYDVKMKEKGDIPEGYSVSREKKERFSLILESASTNQTSMYLCASSLYQGAETDTQYFGPGTRLTVL.

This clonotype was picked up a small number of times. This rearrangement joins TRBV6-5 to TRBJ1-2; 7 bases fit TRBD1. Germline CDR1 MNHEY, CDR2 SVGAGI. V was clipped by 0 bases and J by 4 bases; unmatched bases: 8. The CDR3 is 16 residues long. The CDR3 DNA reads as TGTGCCAGCAGTTACTCAGGGGGGACAGCAATCTATGGCTACACCTTC. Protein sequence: CASSYSGGTAIYGYTF.

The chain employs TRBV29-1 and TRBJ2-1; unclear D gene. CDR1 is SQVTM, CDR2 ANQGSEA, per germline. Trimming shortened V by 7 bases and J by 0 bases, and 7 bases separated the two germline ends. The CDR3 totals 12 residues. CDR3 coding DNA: TGCAGCGGTACCAGCTCCTACAATGAGCAGTTCTTC. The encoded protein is CSGTSSYNEQFF.

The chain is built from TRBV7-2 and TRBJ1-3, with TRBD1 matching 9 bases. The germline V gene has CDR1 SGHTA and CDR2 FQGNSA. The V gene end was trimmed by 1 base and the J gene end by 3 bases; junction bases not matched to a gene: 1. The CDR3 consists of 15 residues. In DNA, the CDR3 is TGTGCCAGCAGCTTAGGACAGGGGGTTGGAAACACCATATATTTT. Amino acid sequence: CASSLGQGVGNTIYF.

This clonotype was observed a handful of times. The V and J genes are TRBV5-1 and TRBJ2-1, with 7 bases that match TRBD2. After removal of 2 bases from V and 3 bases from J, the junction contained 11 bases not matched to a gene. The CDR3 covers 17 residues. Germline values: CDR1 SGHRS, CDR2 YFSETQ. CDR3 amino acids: CASSFLGGGPRYNEQFF. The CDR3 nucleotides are TGCGCCAGCAGCTTTCTTGGGGGAGGGCCGCGCTACAATGAGCAGTTCTTC. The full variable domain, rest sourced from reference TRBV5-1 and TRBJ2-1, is KAGVTQTPRYLIKTRGQQVTLSCSPISGHRSVSWYQQTPGQGLQFLFEYFSETQRNKGNFPGRFSGRQFSNSRSEMNVSTLELGDSALYLCASSFLGGGPRYNEQFFGPGTRLTVL.

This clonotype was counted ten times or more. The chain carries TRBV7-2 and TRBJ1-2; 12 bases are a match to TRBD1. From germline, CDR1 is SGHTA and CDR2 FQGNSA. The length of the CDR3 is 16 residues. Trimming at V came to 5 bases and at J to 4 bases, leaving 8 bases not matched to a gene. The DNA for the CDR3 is TGTGCCAGCAGCGCGGGACAGGGGGCCTCTGGCTATGGCTACACCTTC. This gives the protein CASSAGQGASGYGYTF.

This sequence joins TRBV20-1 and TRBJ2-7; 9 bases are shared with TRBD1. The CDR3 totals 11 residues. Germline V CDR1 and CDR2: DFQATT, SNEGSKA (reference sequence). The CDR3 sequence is CSTGGHDEQYF. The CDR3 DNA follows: TGCAGCACAGGGGGCCATGACGAGCAGTACTTC.

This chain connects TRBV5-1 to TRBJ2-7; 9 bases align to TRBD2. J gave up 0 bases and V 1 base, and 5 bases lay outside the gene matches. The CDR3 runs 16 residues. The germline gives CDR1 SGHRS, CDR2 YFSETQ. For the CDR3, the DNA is TGCGCCAGCAGCTTGAATAGCGGGAGTCTCTCCTACGAGCAGTACTTC. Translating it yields CASSLNSGSLSYEQYF.

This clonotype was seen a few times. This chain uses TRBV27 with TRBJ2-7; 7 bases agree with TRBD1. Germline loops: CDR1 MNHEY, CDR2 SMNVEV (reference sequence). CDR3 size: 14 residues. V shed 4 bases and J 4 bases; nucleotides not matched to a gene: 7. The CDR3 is CASSSQTGRYEQYF. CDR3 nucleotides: TGTGCCAGCAGTTCGCAGACAGGGCGTTACGAGCAGTACTTC.

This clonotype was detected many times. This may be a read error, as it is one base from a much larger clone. The CDR3 DNA is TGTGCCAGCAGCTTCTCATACGCGGGAGGGACAGGTACGCAGTATTTT. Translation: CASSFSYAGGTGTQYF. The chain is built from TRBV11-2 and TRBJ2-3; possible D gene TRBD2, 9 bases. Germline V gives CDR1 SGHAT, CDR2 FQNNGV. The CDR3 sequence is 16 residues long.

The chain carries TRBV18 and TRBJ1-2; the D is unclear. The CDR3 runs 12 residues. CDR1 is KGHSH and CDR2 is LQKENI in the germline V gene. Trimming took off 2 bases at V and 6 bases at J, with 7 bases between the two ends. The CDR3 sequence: CASSPKGDGYTF. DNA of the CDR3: TGTGCCAGCTCACCAAAGGGAGATGGCTACACCTTC.

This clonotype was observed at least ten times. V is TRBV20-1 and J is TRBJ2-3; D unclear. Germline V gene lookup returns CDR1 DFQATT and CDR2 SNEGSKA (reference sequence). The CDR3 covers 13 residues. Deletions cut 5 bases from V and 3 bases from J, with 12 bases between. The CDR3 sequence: CSAPPPNTDTQYF. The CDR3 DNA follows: TGCAGTGCTCCCCCTCCTAATACAGATACGCAGTATTTT.

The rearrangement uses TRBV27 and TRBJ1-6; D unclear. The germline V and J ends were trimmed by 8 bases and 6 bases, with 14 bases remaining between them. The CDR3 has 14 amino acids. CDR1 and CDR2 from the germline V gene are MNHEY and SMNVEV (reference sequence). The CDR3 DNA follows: TGTGCCAGCCGGAGGTCGGGTAGTAATTCACCCCTCCACTTT. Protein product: CASRRSGSNSPLHF.

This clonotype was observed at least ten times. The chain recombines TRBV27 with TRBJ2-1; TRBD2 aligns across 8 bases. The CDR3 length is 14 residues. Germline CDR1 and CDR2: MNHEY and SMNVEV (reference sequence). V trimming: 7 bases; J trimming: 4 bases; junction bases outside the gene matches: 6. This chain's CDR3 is CASTTSGSYNEQFF. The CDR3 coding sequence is TGTGCCAGCACAACTAGCGGAAGTTACAATGAGCAGTTCTTC.

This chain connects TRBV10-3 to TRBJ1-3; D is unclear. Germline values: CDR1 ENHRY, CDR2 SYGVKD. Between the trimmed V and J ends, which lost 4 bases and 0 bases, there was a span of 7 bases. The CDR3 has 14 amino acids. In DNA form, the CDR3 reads TGTGCCATCAGTGCGGACCTCTCTGGAAACACCATATATTTT. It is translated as CAISADLSGNTIYF.